This T cell receptor beta chain was recorded in a study of PD-1 blockade in classical Hodgkin lymphoma. In the case of this clone: Its antigen is undetermined.

Method: immunoSEQ multiplex PCR; TCRdb's copy keeps in-frame clones and lacks some. The data hold about 58,000 clones, with under 95% observed a single time. Germline CDR1 SGHAT, CDR2 FQNNGV. The CDR3 consists of 13 residues. Deletions cut 5 bases from V and 1 base from J, with 8 bases between. All the patients suffered relapse after autologous stem cell transplantation, and brentuximab vedotin exposure differed. The study's findings and limits: Partial responders and progressors had significantly lower baseline TCR diversity. Only CD4+ TCR diversity, not CD8+, had risen significantly by C4D1.

The genes are TRBV11-2 and TRBJ2-5; unclear D gene. The sequence was collected from a human donor with classical Hodgkin lymphoma. The source material was peripheral blood mononuclear cells (PBMCs), sampled before the second cycle of nivolumab. CDR3 sequence reads: CASSQRTQETQYF. Written as DNA, the CDR3 is TGTGCCAGCAGCCAACGGACCCAAGAGACCCAGTACTTC.